These T cell receptor beta chains were read from a single sample in a study of shared clonotypes between healthy human individuals. Sequencing was performed with immunoSEQ multiplex PCR; in TCRdb, only in-frame clones are kept and a portion is missing. Altogether roughly 2.5 million clones are present, roughly nine tenths being singletons, with the ten largest covering under 0.15%. Source material: naive CD4+ T cells sorted from blood. The receptors were sampled from a man younger than 30 in good health. Each CDR3 is given with its conserved first and last residue. The order of the fields is D gene, clone size, V gene, J gene, CDR3 protein, CDR3 DNA. D genes are given only for firm matches. Not every row has a clone size; where given, it reads once, few, many or a size class.

.	.	TRBV10-1	TRBJ2-1	CASSEDPRGNEQFF	TGCGCCAGCAGTGAAGACCCCAGGGGCAATGAGCAGTTCTTC
TRBD2	.	TRBV7-2	TRBJ2-1	CASSLIGVAGVAGYNEQFF	TGTGCCAGCAGCTTAATCGGGGTAGCGGGAGTCGCGGGCTACAATGAGCAGTTCTTC
.	.	TRBV27	TRBJ2-2	CASSYGVRTGELFF	TGTGCCAGCAGTTACGGGGTTCGCACCGGGGAGCTGTTTTTT
TRBD1	.	TRBV4-1	TRBJ2-7	CASSQDFGTGDVYEQYF	TGCGCCAGCAGCCAAGATTTTGGGACAGGGGATGTCTACGAGCAGTACTTC
.	.	TRBV2	TRBJ2-2	CASSEAGSWGGELFF	TGTGCCAGCAGTGAGGCGGGGAGCTGGGGCGGGGAGCTGTTTTTT
TRBD2	.	TRBV5-1	TRBJ2-1	CASSLAGTSGSSYNEQFF	TGCGCCAGCAGCTTGGCAGGGACTAGCGGGAGCTCCTACAATGAGCAGTTCTTC
TRBD1	.	TRBV6-1	TRBJ2-7	CASRYDRGTYEQYF	TGTGCCAGCAGGTACGACAGGGGAACCTACGAGCAGTACTTC
TRBD1	.	TRBV5-1	TRBJ1-2	CASSLEGQGVYGYTF	TGCGCCAGCAGCTTGGAGGGACAGGGGGTTTATGGCTACACCTTC
.	.	TRBV5-4	TRBJ2-5	CASSFMGTQETQYF	TGTGCCAGCAGCTTCATGGGGACCCAAGAGACCCAGTACTTC
.	once	TRBV5-4	TRBJ2-1	CASSLASDEQFF	TGTGCCAGCAGCTTGGCCTCTGATGAGCAGTTCTTC
.	.	TRBV7-2	TRBJ2-2	CASSPGPTNTGELFF	TGTGCCAGCAGCCCCGGACCGACGAACACCGGGGAGCTGTTTTTT
TRBD2	.	TRBV2	TRBJ2-3	CASSREVAGASTDTQYF	TGTGCCAGCTCCCGAGAGGTAGCGGGCGCTAGCACAGATACGCAGTATTTT
.	once	TRBV9	TRBJ1-1	CASSPMGAQNTEAFF	TGTGCCAGCAGCCCCATGGGGGCACAGAACACTGAAGCTTTCTTT
.	once	TRBV6-5	TRBJ1-6	CASSGRRDSPLHF	TGTGCCAGCAGTGGCAGGAGGGATTCACCCCTCCACTTT
.	few	TRBV28	TRBJ1-5	CASSSNGQPQHF	TGTGCCAGCAGTTCCAACGGTCAGCCCCAGCATTTT
TRBD2	once	TRBV7-9	TRBJ2-1	CASTLGLAGVSEQFF	TGTGCCAGCACCCTCGGACTAGCGGGAGTAAGTGAGCAGTTCTTC
.	.	TRBV7-9	TRBJ2-3	CASSSDRESTDTQYF	TGTGCCAGCAGCTCCGACCGTGAAAGCACAGATACGCAGTATTTT
.	.	TRBV5-3	TRBJ1-6	CARSLTSGVYNSPLHF	TGTGCCAGAAGCTTAACCAGTGGAGTCTATAATTCACCCCTCCACTTT
.	.	TRBV7-8	TRBJ1-2	CASSLEWAARGYTF	TGTGCCAGCAGCTTAGAGTGGGCGGCCAGGGGCTACACCTTC
.	.	TRBV7-9	TRBJ2-1	CASSPRALSYNEQFF	TGTGCCAGCAGCCCGAGAGCGCTTTCCTACAATGAGCAGTTCTTC
.	.	TRBV21-1	TRBJ2-3	CASSKAWSYAIDTQYF	TGTGCCAGCAGCAAAGCCTGGAGCTATGCAATAGATACGCAGTATTTT
TRBD1	.	TRBV5-1	TRBJ1-3	CASSTGTGFGNTIYF	TGCGCCAGCAGCACCGGGACAGGGTTCGGAAACACCATATATTTT
.	.	TRBV10-3	TRBJ2-2	CAISEFPADTGELFF	TGTGCCATCAGTGAATTCCCGGCGGACACCGGGGAGCTGTTTTTT
.	.	TRBV7-2	TRBJ2-3	CASSLAGFTDTQYF	TGTGCCAGCAGCTTAGCCGGCTTCACAGATACGCAGTATTTT
TRBD1	.	TRBV6-1	TRBJ2-7	CASSEWVGQIYEQYF	TGTGCCAGCAGTGAATGGGTGGGACAGATCTACGAGCAGTACTTC
.	.	TRBV19	TRBJ2-5	CASSPMLTVQETQYF	TGTGCCAGTAGTCCGATGTTGACAGTCCAAGAGACCCAGTACTTC
.	.	TRBV28	TRBJ2-2	CASSPQNTGELFF	TGTGCCAGCAGTCCCCAAAACACCGGGGAGCTGTTTTTT